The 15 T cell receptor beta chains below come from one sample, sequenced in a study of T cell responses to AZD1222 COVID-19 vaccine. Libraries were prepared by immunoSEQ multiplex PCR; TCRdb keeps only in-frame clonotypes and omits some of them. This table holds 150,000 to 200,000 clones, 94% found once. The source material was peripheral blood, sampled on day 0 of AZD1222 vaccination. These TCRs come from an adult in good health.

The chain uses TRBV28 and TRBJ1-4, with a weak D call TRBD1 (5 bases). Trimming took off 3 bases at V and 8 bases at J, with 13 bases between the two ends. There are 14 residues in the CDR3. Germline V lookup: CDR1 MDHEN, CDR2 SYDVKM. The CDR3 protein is CASSFSGGSEKLFF. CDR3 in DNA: TGTGCCAGCAGTTTCTCGGGGGGATCGGAAAAACTGTTTTTT.

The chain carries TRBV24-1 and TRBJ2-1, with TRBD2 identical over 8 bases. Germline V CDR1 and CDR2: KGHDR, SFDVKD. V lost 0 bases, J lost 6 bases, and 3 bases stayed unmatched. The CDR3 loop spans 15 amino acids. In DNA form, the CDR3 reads TGTGCCACCAGTGATTTGTATACTAGCGGCAATGAGCAGTTCTTC. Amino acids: CATSDLYTSGNEQFF.

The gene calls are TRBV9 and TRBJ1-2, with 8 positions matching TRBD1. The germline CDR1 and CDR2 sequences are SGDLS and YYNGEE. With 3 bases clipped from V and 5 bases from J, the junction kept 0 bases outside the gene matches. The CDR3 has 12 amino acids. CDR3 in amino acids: CASSGTGYGYTF. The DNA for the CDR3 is TGTGCCAGCAGCGGGACAGGGTATGGCTACACCTTC.

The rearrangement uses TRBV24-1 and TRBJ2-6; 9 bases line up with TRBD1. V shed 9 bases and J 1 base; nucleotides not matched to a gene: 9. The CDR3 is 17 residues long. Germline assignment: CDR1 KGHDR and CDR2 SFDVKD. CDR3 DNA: TGTGCCACCTCTGATGGGACAGGGTTGTCTGGGGCCAACGTCCTGACTTTC. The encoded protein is CATSDGTGLSGANVLTF.

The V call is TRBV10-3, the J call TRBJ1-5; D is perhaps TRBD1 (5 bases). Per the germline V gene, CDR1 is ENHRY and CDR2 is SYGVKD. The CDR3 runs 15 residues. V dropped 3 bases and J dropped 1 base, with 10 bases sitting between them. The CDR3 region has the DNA TGTGCCATCAGTGAAGGAGCAGGGAGCAATCAGCCCCAGCATTTT. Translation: CAISEGAGSNQPQHF.

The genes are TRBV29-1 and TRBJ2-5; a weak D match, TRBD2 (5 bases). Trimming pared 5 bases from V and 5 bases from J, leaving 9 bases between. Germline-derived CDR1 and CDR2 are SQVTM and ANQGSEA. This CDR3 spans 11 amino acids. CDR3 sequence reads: CSVTRAETQYF. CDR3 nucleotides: TGCAGCGTTACGAGGGCGGAGACCCAGTACTTC.

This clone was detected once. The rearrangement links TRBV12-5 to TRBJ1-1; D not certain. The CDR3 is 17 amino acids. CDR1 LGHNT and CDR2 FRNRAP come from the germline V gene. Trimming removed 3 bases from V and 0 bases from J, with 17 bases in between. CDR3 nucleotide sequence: TGTGCTAGTGGTTTTTCACCGGAACGGGATATGAACACTGAAGCTTTCTTT. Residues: CASGFSPERDMNTEAFF.

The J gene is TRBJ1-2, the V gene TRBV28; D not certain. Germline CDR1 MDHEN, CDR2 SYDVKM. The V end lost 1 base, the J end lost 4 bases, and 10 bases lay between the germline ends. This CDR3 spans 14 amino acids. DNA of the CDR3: TGTGCCAGCAGTTTATACGGTCTGTCCTATGGCTACACCTTC. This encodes CASSLYGLSYGYTF.

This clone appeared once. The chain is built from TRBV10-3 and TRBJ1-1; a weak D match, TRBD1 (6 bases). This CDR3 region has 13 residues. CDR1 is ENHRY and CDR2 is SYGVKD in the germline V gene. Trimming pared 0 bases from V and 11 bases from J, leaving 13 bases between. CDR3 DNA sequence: TGTGCCATCAGTGAGTCGGGGGGGCGTACGGCTTTCTTT. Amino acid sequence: CAISESGGRTAFF.

The CDR3 spells CASSFTGTGTGELFF. Written as DNA, the CDR3 is TGCGCCAGCAGCTTCACAGGGACGGGCACCGGGGAGCTGTTTTTT. The chain joins TRBV5-1 to TRBJ2-2, with a weak D call TRBD1 (6 bases). The CDR3 covers 15 residues. Trimming stripped 2 bases from V and 4 bases from J, with 12 bases between. Germline values: CDR1 SGHRS, CDR2 YFSETQ.

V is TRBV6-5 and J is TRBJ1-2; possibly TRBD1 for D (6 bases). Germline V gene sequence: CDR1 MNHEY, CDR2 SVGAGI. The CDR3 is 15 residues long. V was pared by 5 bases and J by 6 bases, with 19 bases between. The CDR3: CASSTSFIQGNGYTF. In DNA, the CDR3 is TGTGCCAGCAGTACGTCCTTTATACAGGGCAATGGCTACACCTTC.

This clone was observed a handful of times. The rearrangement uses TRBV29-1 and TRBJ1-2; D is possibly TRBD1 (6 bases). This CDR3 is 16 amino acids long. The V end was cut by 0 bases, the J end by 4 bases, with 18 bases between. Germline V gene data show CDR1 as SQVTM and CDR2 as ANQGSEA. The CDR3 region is CSVEEGVAQGIYGYTF. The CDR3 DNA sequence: TGCAGCGTTGAAGAAGGGGTAGCGCAGGGGATCTATGGCTACACCTTC.

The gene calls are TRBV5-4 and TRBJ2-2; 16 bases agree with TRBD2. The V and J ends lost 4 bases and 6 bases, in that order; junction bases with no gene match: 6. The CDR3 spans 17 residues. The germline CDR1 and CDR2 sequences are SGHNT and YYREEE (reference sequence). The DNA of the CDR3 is TGTGCCAGCAGCATGGGACTAGCGGGAGGGCCGTCCGGGGAGCTGTTTTTT. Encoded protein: CASSMGLAGGPSGELFF.

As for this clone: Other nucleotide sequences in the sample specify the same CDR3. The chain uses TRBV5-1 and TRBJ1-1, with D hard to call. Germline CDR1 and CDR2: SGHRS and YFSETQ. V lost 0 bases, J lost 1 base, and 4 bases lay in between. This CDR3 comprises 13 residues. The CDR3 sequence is CASSLATNTEAFF. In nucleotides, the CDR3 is TGCGCCAGCAGCTTGGCCACGAACACTGAAGCTTTCTTT. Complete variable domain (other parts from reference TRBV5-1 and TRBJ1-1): KAGVTQTPRYLIKTRGQQVTLSCSPISGHRSVSWYQQTPGQGLQFLFEYFSETQRNKGNFPGRFSGRQFSNSRSEMNVSTLELGDSALYLCASSLATNTEAFFGQGTRLTVV.

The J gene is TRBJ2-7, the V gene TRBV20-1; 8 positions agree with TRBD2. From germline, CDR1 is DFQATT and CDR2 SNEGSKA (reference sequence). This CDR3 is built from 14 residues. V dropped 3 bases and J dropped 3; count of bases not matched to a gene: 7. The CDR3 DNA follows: TGCAGTGCTAGTTTCCTTGCGGGAGGCTACGAGCAGTACTTC. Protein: CSASFLAGGYEQYF.